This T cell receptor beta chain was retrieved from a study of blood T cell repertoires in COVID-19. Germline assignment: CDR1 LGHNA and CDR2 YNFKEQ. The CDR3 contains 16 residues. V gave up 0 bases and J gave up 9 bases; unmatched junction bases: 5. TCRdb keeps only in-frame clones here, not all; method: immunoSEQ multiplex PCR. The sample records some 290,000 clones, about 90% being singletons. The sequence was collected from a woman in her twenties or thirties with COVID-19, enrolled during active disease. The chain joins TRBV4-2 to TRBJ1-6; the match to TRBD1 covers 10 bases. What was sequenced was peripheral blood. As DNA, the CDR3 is TGTGCCAGCAGCCAAGATCCGGGACAGGGGATTTCACCCCTCCACTTT. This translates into CASSQDPGQGISPLHF.